Each of the 20 T cell receptor beta chains below was sequenced from the same sample in a study of T cell repertoires in cytomegalovirus infection. TCRdb re-analysed the reads in MiXCR, keeping a single row per CDR3 protein. The sample has 150,000 to 200,000 distinct CDR3 sequences, roughly 14% seen once. What was sequenced was PBMCs. These receptors were collected from a human donor in good health (CMV status not recorded). Some clones in this sample may be carry-over from other donors' samples.

This clonotype was seen a handful of times. The CDR3 loop reads CASSYSTGQETQYF. The CDR3 DNA follows: TGTGCCAGCAGTTACTCGACAGGCCAAGAGACCCAGTACTTC. This rearrangement joins TRBV6-5 to TRBJ2-5; weak D call: TRBD1 (6 bases). Trimming stripped 0 bases from V and 1 base from J, with 6 bases between. This CDR3 has 14 amino acids. Germline V gene data show CDR1 as MNHEY and CDR2 as SVGAGI.

The V gene is TRBV6-2 or TRBV6-3, the J gene TRBJ2-1, with no clear D. The CDR3 has 12 amino acids. V gave up 8 bases and J gave up 7 bases, with 12 bases separating them. Germline-derived CDR1 and CDR2 are MNHEY and SVGEGT. The CDR3 nucleotides read TGTGCCAGCCGCCGTCTCTGGAATGAGCAGTTCTTC. This gives the protein CASRRLWNEQFF.

Ten or more counts support this clonotype. This chain links TRBV2 with TRBJ2-7; D remains ambiguous. There are 14 residues in the CDR3. V was clipped by 4 bases and J by 2 bases, with 12 bases between them. Germline V gives CDR1 SNHLY, CDR2 FYNNEI. The CDR3 sequence is CASSARSAAYEQYF. Written as DNA, the CDR3 is TGTGCCAGCAGTGCTCGATCTGCTGCCTACGAGCAGTACTTC. Using reference TRBV2 and TRBJ2-7 for the parts outside the CDR3, the full variable domain is EPEVTQTPSHQVTQMGQEVILRCVPISNHLYFYWYRQILGQKVEFLVSFYNNEISEKSEIFDDQFSVERPDGSNFTLKIRSTKLEDSAMYFCASSARSAAYEQYFGPGTRLTVT.

This clonotype has a count of ten or more. The rearrangement uses TRBV6-4 and TRBJ2-1; a possible D gene is TRBD2 (5 bases). The CDR3 loop spans 16 amino acids. Germline assignment: CDR1 MRHNA and CDR2 SNTAGT. V was trimmed by 4 bases and J by 4 bases, leaving 17 bases between them. The CDR3 DNA reads TGTGCCAGCAGTGTCCTCCAAGCGGACCCTTACAATGAGCAGTTCTTC. Its protein is CASSVLQADPYNEQFF.

This clonotype was detected many times. The V gene is TRBV7-2, the J gene TRBJ1-6, with a possible D match to TRBD1 (6 bases). CDR3 length: 16 residues. The ends were cut back, 5 bases at V and 7 bases at J, with 18 bases in the middle. Germline CDR1 SGHTA, CDR2 FQGNSA. The DNA for the CDR3 is TGTGCCAGCAGCCTCCGGCGGGGGGGCGCGAATTCACCCCTCCACTTT. Its translation is CASSLRRGGANSPLHF.

This clonotype was counted at least ten times. V usage is TRBV7-3 and J usage is TRBJ2-3; 8 nucleotides line up with TRBD2. The junction had 9 bases not matched to a gene; V was cut back by 1 base and J by 0 bases. Germline V gives CDR1 SGHTA, CDR2 FQGTGA. The CDR3 consists of 18 residues. Here the CDR3 reads CASSLSRRLASSTDTQYF. The DNA for the CDR3 is TGTGCCAGCAGCTTAAGCCGCAGACTAGCGAGTAGCACAGATACGCAGTATTTT.

In its sample, this clonotype was seen a few times. This sequence joins TRBV27 and TRBJ2-1; D unresolved. This CDR3 comprises 11 residues. Germline-derived CDR1 and CDR2 are MNHEY and SMNVEV (reference sequence). Trimming removed 4 bases at V and 5 bases at J, with 3 bases between. CDR3 protein: CASSSNNEQFF. CDR3 coding DNA: TGTGCCAGCAGTTCCAACAATGAGCAGTTCTTC.

Ten or more counts support this clonotype. The chain combines TRBV6-5 with TRBJ1-2; D uncertain. Germline CDR1 MNHEY, CDR2 SVGAGI. The CDR3 extends over 20 amino acids. Trimming cost V 3 bases and J 4 bases, with 30 bases left between them. This CDR3 is CASSYRAPQTLRWSGYGYTF. CDR3 nucleotides: TGTGCCAGCAGTTATCGCGCCCCGCAAACTCTTCGGTGGTCGGGCTATGGCTACACCTTC.

The rearrangement links TRBV2 to TRBJ2-1; D might be TRBD2 (6 bases). Germline V lookup: CDR1 SNHLY, CDR2 FYNNEI. The germline V and J ends were trimmed by 7 bases and 8 bases, with 18 bases remaining between them. The CDR3 loop spans 14 amino acids. CDR3 loop: CASTGSGPVHEQFF. In DNA, the CDR3 is TGTGCCAGCACTGGTAGCGGTCCTGTGCATGAGCAGTTCTTC.

This clonotype was found a few times. The gene calls are TRBV2 and TRBJ2-2; TRBD2 aligns across 7 bases. The CDR3 contains 18 residues. With 7 bases clipped from V and 1 base from J, the junction kept 15 bases outside the gene matches. Germline V gene lookup returns CDR1 SNHLY and CDR2 FYNNEI. CDR3 coding DNA: TGTGCCAGCAACGGGGGACTCCCGGGGGGACTGAACACCGGGGAGCTGTTTTTT. This sequence encodes CASNGGLPGGLNTGELFF.

This clonotype was seen at least ten times. The chain joins TRBV11-2 to TRBJ2-1; 8 bases agree with TRBD2. Germline CDR1 reads SGHAT; CDR2 reads FQNNGV. This CDR3 contains 14 residues. With V trimmed by 5 bases and J by 7 bases, 7 bases remained unmatched. The CDR3: CASSLGGGRNEQFF. The CDR3 nucleotides are TGTGCCAGCAGCCTCGGTGGCGGGAGGAATGAGCAGTTCTTC. The full variable domain, its missing parts supplied by reference TRBV11-2 and TRBJ2-1, is EAGVAQSPRYKIIEKRQSVAFWCNPISGHATLYWYQQILGQGPKLLIQFQNNGVVDDSQLPKDRFSAERLKGVDSTLKIQPAKLEDSAVYLCASSLGGGRNEQFFGPGTRLTVL.

The gene calls are TRBV18 and TRBJ2-1; TRBD1 agrees at 10 bases. With 5 bases clipped from V and 10 bases from J, the junction kept 8 bases outside the gene matches. Per germline, CDR1 KGHSH and CDR2 LQKENI. This CDR3 comprises 14 residues. The CDR3: CASSFRDRGLEQFF. The CDR3 DNA reads as TGTGCCAGCTCATTCCGGGACAGGGGTTTGGAGCAGTTCTTC.

This clonotype was detected only a few times. The V gene is TRBV6-8, the J gene TRBJ1-2; tentative D call: TRBD1 (6 bases). There are 15 residues in the CDR3. Germline V gene sequence: CDR1 MNHGY, CDR2 SAAAGT. Trimming shortened V by 5 bases and J by 5 bases, and 18 bases separated the two germline ends. The CDR3: CASSRGTKRTYGYTF. In DNA, the CDR3 is TGTGCCAGCAGTAGGGGGACTAAGCGGACATATGGCTACACCTTC.

The chain employs TRBV19 and TRBJ1-5; 11 bases match TRBD1. Per the germline V gene, CDR1 is LNHDA and CDR2 is SQIVND (reference sequence). With V trimmed by 6 bases and J by 7 bases, 2 bases remained unmatched. The CDR3 spans 13 residues. The CDR3: CASSRDRGQPQHF. In nucleotides, the CDR3 is TGTGCCAGTAGCCGGGACAGGGGGCAGCCCCAGCATTTT.

This clonotype was detected only a few times. The chain has TRBV10-3 and TRBJ2-3, with 7 bases fitting TRBD1. This CDR3 is 13 amino acids long. V shed 10 bases and J 4 bases; nucleotides not matched to a gene: 8. From germline, CDR1 is ENHRY and CDR2 SYGVKD. For the CDR3, the DNA is TGTGCCAGTGAGGGGGCTACGGCAGATACGCAGTATTTT. Protein sequence: CASEGATADTQYF.

This clonotype was seen a handful of times. V is TRBV5-5 and J is TRBJ1-1; D call uncertain. From germline, CDR1 is SGHKS and CDR2 YYEKEE (reference sequence). The CDR3 totals 14 residues. V was clipped by 0 bases and J by 5 bases, with 11 bases between them. CDR3 sequence: CASSLERILTEAFF. Written as DNA, the CDR3 is TGTGCCAGCAGCTTGGAAAGGATTTTGACTGAAGCTTTCTTT.

The rearrangement uses TRBV5-1 and TRBJ2-3; TRBD2 might be the D (7 bases). Germline-derived CDR1 and CDR2 are SGHRS and YFSETQ. V lost 7 bases and J lost 3, with 21 bases in between. The CDR3 loop spans 16 amino acids. CDR3 amino acids: CASVVGAGARTDTQYF. CDR3 DNA: TGCGCCAGCGTCGTCGGGGCGGGGGCAAGAACAGATACGCAGTATTTT.

This clonotype was seen a handful of times. The chain employs TRBV13 and TRBJ1-4; weak D call: TRBD1 (6 bases). V shed 5 bases and J shed 8 bases, with 18 bases lying between them. CDR1 is PRHDT and CDR2 is FYEKMQ in the germline V gene (reference sequence). The CDR3 totals 15 residues. The CDR3 DNA sequence: TGTGCCAGCAGCCCTGGGGAGGGGGTGCAGGAAAAACTGTTTTTT. It encodes CASSPGEGVQEKLFF.

This clonotype was seen more than once but under ten times. The DNA of the CDR3 is TGTGCCAGTACCCCCGAGGGGAGGGACTACAATGAGCAGTTCTTC. Residues: CASTPEGRDYNEQFF. J is TRBJ2-1 and V is TRBV19; 7 nucleotides agree with TRBD2. Per germline, CDR1 LNHDA and CDR2 SQIVND (reference sequence). Unmatched junction bases numbered 9, after V lost 7 bases and J lost 3 bases. The CDR3 length is 15 residues. The full variable domain, in which reference TRBV19 and TRBJ2-1 provide the parts outside the CDR3, is DGGITQSPKYLFRKEGQNVTLSCEQNLNHDAMYWYRQDPGQGLRLIYYSQIVNDFQKGDIAEGYSVSREKKESFPLTVTSAQKNPTAFYLCASTPEGRDYNEQFFGPGTRLTVL.

This clonotype showed up many times. The J gene is TRBJ1-5, the V gene TRBV7-2; D gene uncertain. This CDR3 has 14 residues. V gave up 3 bases and J gave up 0 bases, with 6 bases separating them. The V gene's germline CDR1 is SGHTA and CDR2 FQGNSA. The chain's CDR3 is CASSFPYSNQPQHF. The DNA for the CDR3 is TGTGCCAGCAGCTTTCCTTATAGCAATCAGCCCCAGCATTTT.